This T cell receptor beta chain was recovered during a study of T cell responses to AZD1222 COVID-19 vaccine. Findings and caveats of the study: White British ancestry dominated among donors, who included more females, and clonal diversity was possibly underestimated. Baseline seropositivity characterized only a handful of AZD1222 recipients.

Germline V gene data show CDR1 as SGHTS and CDR2 as YDEGEE. There are 11 residues in the CDR3. V lost 5 bases to trimming and J lost 2 bases, with 5 bases between them. With respect to this clone: What it recognizes is unknown.

Measured with immunoSEQ multiplex PCR; TCRdb has only the in-frame clones, and not every one. Here the sample spans 150,000 to 200,000 clones, 94% being singletons. Researchers grouped second doses given at about 4 or about 12 weeks into one pool. This receptor was obtained from an adult who received the AZD1222 COVID-19 vaccine. This material consisted of peripheral blood, taken 28 days after the second AZD1222 dose. This chain connects TRBV5-8 to TRBJ2-7; D unresolved. Here the CDR3 reads CASSVTYEQYF. CDR3 coding DNA: TGTGCCAGCAGTGTTACCTACGAGCAGTACTTC.